This T cell receptor beta chain was retrieved from a study of siplizumab effects on memory and regulatory T cells. The repertoire was sequenced with immunoSEQ multiplex PCR; TCRdb's copy has only in-frame clones and lacks some. The sample includes 90,000 to 140,000 clones, about 92% seen only once; the top ten take approximately 0.32%. Notes on this clone: Its antigen is unidentified.

Study-level points and caveats: Naive versus memory phenotype went unassigned for roughly 75-96% of proliferating CD4+ or CD8+ clones.

Sequenced sample: CD4+ T cells sorted from blood. The sequence derives from a human donor in good health.

The CDR3 here is CASSLGTGNYGYTF. The CDR3 region has the DNA TGTGCCAGCAGTCTCGGGACAGGTAACTATGGCTACACCTTC. J is TRBJ1-2 and V is TRBV5-6; 8 bases line up with TRBD1. CDR1 is SGHDT, CDR2 YYEEEE, per germline. With 5 bases clipped from V and 1 base from J, the junction kept 4 bases outside the gene matches. The CDR3 has 14 amino acids.